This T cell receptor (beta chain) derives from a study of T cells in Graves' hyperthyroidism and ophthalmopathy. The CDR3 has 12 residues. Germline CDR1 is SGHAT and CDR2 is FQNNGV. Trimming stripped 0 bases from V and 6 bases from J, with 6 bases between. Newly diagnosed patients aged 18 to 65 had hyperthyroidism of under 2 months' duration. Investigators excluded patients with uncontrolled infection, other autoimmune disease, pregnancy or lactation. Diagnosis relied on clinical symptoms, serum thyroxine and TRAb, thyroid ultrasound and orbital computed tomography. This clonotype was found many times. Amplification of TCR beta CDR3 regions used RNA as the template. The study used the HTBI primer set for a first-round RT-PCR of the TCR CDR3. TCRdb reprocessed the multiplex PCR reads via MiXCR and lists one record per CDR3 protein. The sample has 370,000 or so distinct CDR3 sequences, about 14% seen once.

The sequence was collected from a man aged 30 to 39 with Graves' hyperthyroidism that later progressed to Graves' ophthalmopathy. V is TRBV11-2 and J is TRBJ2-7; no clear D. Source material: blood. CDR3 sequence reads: CASSLEWGEQYF. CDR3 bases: TGTGCCAGCAGCTTAGAGTGGGGCGAGCAGTACTTC. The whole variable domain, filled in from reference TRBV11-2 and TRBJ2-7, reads EAGVAQSPRYKIIEKRQSVAFWCNPISGHATLYWYQQILGQGPKLLIQFQNNGVVDDSQLPKDRFSAERLKGVDSTLKIQPAKLEDSAVYLCASSLEWGEQYFGPGTRLTVT.